This T cell receptor beta chain is drawn from a study of a mutant IDH1 vaccine in newly diagnosed glioma. About this clone itself: Antigen unknown.

Profiled with immunoSEQ multiplex PCR; TCRdb holds only in-frame clones, not every one. The sample records 35,000 to 45,000 clones, approximately 83% being singletons. Time point noted: week 35, safety follow-up. Topical imiquimod was applied with each vaccine dose, which held 300 ug of mutant IDH1 20-mer peptide. Per germline, CDR1 ENHRY and CDR2 SYGVKD. V shed 4 bases and J shed 8 bases, with 20 bases lying between them. The CDR3 loop spans 15 amino acids. The receptor comes from a woman aged 45 to 65 with glioma. Sequences were derived from PBMCs, sampled from a glioma patient whose treatment included an IDH1 peptide vaccine. J is TRBJ1-2 and V is TRBV10-3; a possible D gene is TRBD1 (5 bases). The CDR3 region has the DNA TGTGCCATCAGTGGCCTCCTTACAGGTGGTAGGGGCTACACCTTC. Its protein product is CAISGLLTGGRGYTF.